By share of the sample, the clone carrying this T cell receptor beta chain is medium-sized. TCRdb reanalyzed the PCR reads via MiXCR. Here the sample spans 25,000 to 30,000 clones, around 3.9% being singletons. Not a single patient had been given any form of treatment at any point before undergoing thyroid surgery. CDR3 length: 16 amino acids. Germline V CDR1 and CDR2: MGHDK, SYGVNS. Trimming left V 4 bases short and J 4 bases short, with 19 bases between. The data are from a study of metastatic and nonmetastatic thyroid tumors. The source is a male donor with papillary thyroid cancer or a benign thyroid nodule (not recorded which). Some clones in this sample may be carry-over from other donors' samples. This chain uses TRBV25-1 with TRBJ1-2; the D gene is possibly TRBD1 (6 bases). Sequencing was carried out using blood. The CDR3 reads CASSGPGLVGAYGYTF. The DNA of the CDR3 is TGTGCCAGCAGTGGACCGGGACTTGTGGGGGCCTATGGCTACACCTTC.